The 21 T cell receptor beta chains presented below share a single source sample, sequenced in a study of OX40 agonist ivuxolimab in advanced cancers. The library was generated by the immunoSEQ multiplex PCR assay. As stored in TCRdb, this immuneACCESS dataset retains in-frame rearrangements with V and J assigned. A fraction of the clones does not appear; measured against another copy, unresolved V genes explain less than half of the discrepancy, and the remainder lacks a known reason. The sample table contains around 95,000 clones; only one count was recorded for approximately 91% of them. The ten largest clones capture 0.7% to 0.9% of the sample. Sequenced here: CD4+ or CD8+ T cells sorted from blood, sampled in a trial of the OX40 agonist ivuxolimab. All receptors derive from an adult with an advanced solid tumor such as melanoma, head and neck, liver or kidney cancer.

The chain links TRBV6-6 to TRBJ2-7; D is unresolved. CDR3 length: 16 amino acids. V lost 0 bases to trimming and J lost 0 bases, with 12 bases between them. The germline CDR1 and CDR2 sequences are MNHNY and SVGAGI (reference sequence). CDR3 bases: TGTGCCAGCAGTTACTCGATAAGACGGGCCTCCTACGAGCAGTACTTC. Its translation: CASSYSIRRASYEQYF.

CDR3 in DNA: TGTGCCAGCAGTCCCCAATACGAGCAGTACTTC. Its translation: CASSPQYEQYF. The chain uses TRBV6-5 and TRBJ2-7; D gene uncertain. CDR3 length equals 11 residues. V was trimmed by 5 bases and J by 4 bases, leaving 6 bases between them. Looked up from germline, CDR1 is MNHEY and CDR2 is SVGAGI.

The rearrangement joins TRBV11-2 to TRBJ2-5, with 8 positions matching TRBD1. The CDR3 has 14 residues. CDR1 SGHAT and CDR2 FQNNGV come from the germline V gene. The ends lost 1 base at V and 2 bases at J; junction bases unmatched: 0. For the CDR3, the DNA is TGTGCCAGCAGCTTAGGGACAGGGCAAGAGACCCAGTACTTC. Translated, it gives CASSLGTGQETQYF.

V usage is TRBV10-1 and J usage is TRBJ2-1; 8 bases match TRBD2. V shed 5 bases, J shed 2 bases, and the junction held 2 bases outside the gene matches. The CDR3 loop spans 14 amino acids. Germline V gene lookup returns CDR1 WNHNN and CDR2 SYGVQD (reference sequence). This CDR3 reads CASSRGLAYNEQFF. The CDR3 DNA sequence: TGCGCCAGCAGTCGGGGACTAGCCTACAATGAGCAGTTCTTC.

The chain carries TRBV9 and TRBJ2-5; D gene unclear. Germline loops: CDR1 SGDLS, CDR2 YYNGEE. Trimming took 0 bases from V and 0 from J, leaving 6 bases between them. This CDR3 comprises 14 residues. CDR3 in amino acids: CASSVVANQETQYF. CDR3 sequence (DNA): TGTGCCAGCAGCGTAGTCGCCAACCAAGAGACCCAGTACTTC.

The chain carries TRBV28 and TRBJ1-5; 7 bases map to TRBD1. Germline V gene sequence: CDR1 MDHEN, CDR2 SYDVKM. V lost 4 bases to trimming and J lost 7 bases; unmatched junction nucleotides: 13. This CDR3 comprises 16 residues. DNA of the CDR3: TGTGCCAGCAGTTCGCCTTGGGAGGGGGCACGACAGCCCCAGCATTTT. It codes for CASSSPWEGARQPQHF.

The gene calls are TRBV6-5 and TRBJ1-4, with D possibly matching TRBD1 (5 bases). V was shortened by 6 bases and J by 5 bases, with 13 bases between the two germline ends. Germline-derived CDR1 and CDR2 are MNHEY and SVGAGI. This CDR3 comprises 14 residues. CDR3 loop: CASRDEGINEKLFF. CDR3 DNA: TGTGCCAGCAGAGATGAGGGGATCAATGAAAAACTGTTTTTT.

The genes are TRBV6-5 and TRBJ2-5; D remains ambiguous. CDR3 size: 13 residues. The ends were cut back, 2 bases at V and 1 base at J, with 5 bases in the middle. The germline V gene has CDR1 MNHEY and CDR2 SVGAGI. CDR3 protein: CASSYKIQETQYF. CDR3 coding DNA: TGTGCCAGCAGTTACAAGATCCAAGAGACCCAGTACTTC.

The chain employs TRBV28 and TRBJ1-3; D ambiguous. The germline gives CDR1 MDHEN, CDR2 SYDVKM. Trimming left V 7 bases short and J 1 base short, with 11 bases between. There are 14 residues in the CDR3. The CDR3 DNA is TGTGCCAGCACCACTTGGAGTTCTGGAAACACCATATATTTT. Translating gives CASTTWSSGNTIYF.

The CDR3 sequence is CASSAGYTGELFF. The DNA for the CDR3 is TGCGCCAGTAGCGCGGGATACACCGGGGAGCTGTTTTTT. V usage is TRBV5-1 and J usage is TRBJ2-2; D perhaps matches TRBD2 (6 bases). Germline CDR1 is SGHRS and CDR2 is YFSETQ. The CDR3 contains 13 residues. V lost 8 bases to trimming and J lost 3 bases, with 11 bases between them.

The CDR3 DNA reads as TGTGCCAGCAGCGAACAAGGGGGCGCGGGGGATGAAAAACTGTTTTTT. This sequence encodes CASSEQGGAGDEKLFF. V usage is TRBV2 and J usage is TRBJ1-4; TRBD1 matches at 7 bases. J gave up 6 bases and V 6 bases, and 13 bases lay outside the gene matches. The CDR3 runs to 16 residues. CDR1 and CDR2 (germline): SNHLY, FYNNEI.

V gene TRBV5-1 combines with J gene TRBJ2-5; the D is unclear. This CDR3 comprises 14 residues. Germline V lookup: CDR1 SGHRS, CDR2 YFSETQ. Deletions cut 0 bases from V and 2 bases from J, with 8 bases between. The CDR3, as DNA: TGCGCCAGCAGCTTGGCCGAGCATCAAGAGACCCAGTACTTC. This encodes CASSLAEHQETQYF. Combining the CDR3 with reference TRBV5-1 and TRBJ2-5 gives the whole variable domain KAGVTQTPRYLIKTRGQQVTLSCSPISGHRSVSWYQQTPGQGLQFLFEYFSETQRNKGNFPGRFSGRQFSNSRSEMNVSTLELGDSALYLCASSLAEHQETQYFGPGTRLLVL.

CDR3 loop: CASSLGPNPNTGELFF. The CDR3 region has the DNA TGTGCCAGCAGCTTAGGACCGAATCCAAACACCGGGGAGCTGTTTTTT. The chain recombines TRBV7-3 with TRBJ2-2; D gene unclear. CDR3 size: 16 residues. CDR1 is SGHTA, CDR2 FQGTGA, per germline. Trimming took off 2 bases at V and 2 bases at J, with 12 bases between the two ends.

The V and J genes are TRBV10-3 and TRBJ1-1, with no clear D. The CDR3 loop spans 15 amino acids. CDR1 ENHRY and CDR2 SYGVKD come from the germline V gene. V lost 3 bases and J lost 5, with 16 bases in between. The CDR3 bases are TGTGCCATCAGTGAATCGGTCTCCGTGGGGACTGAAGCTTTCTTT. Protein sequence: CAISESVSVGTEAFF.

J is TRBJ2-1 and V is TRBV19; D call uncertain. The CDR3 has 14 residues. CDR1 and CDR2 (germline): LNHDA, SQIVND (reference sequence). Trimming left V 6 bases short and J 0 bases short, with 9 bases between. In nucleotides, the CDR3 is TGTGCCAGTAGCCACCCGAGCTCCTACAATGAGCAGTTCTTC. Translation: CASSHPSSYNEQFF.

As regards this clone: Other nucleotide sequences from this sample produce the same CDR3. This chain connects TRBV6-6 to TRBJ2-5; D could derive from TRBD1 or TRBD2 (5 bases each). CDR1 MNHNY and CDR2 SVGAGI come from the germline V gene (reference sequence). The CDR3 consists of 13 residues. V was pared by 3 bases and J by 4 bases, with 9 bases between. The CDR3 nucleotides are TGTGCCAGCAGTTATACGGGACCAGAGACCCAGTACTTC. Protein: CASSYTGPETQYF.

V and J are TRBV29-1 and TRBJ2-3; 8 nucleotides agree with TRBD2. Germline CDR1 SQVTM, CDR2 ANQGSEA. This CDR3 contains 14 residues. The CDR3 is CSGVSGGSTDTQYF. In DNA, the CDR3 is TGCAGTGGGGTCAGCGGGGGCAGCACAGATACGCAGTATTTT.

The chain is built from TRBV7-8 and TRBJ1-6, with a weak D call TRBD1 (5 bases). The CDR3 loop spans 17 amino acids. Germline assignment: CDR1 SGHVS and CDR2 FQNEAQ. The ends were cut back, 5 bases at V and 0 bases at J, with 14 bases in the middle. The CDR3, as DNA: TGTGCCAGCAGCCATCTGGGGGAGAGCTCCTATAATTCACCCCTCCACTTT. Encoded protein: CASSHLGESSYNSPLHF.

The rearrangement links TRBV7-9 to TRBJ2-1; 12 positions agree with TRBD2. CDR3 length: 15 residues. The junction had 7 bases not matched to a gene; V was cut back by 3 bases and J by 10 bases. The germline CDR1 and CDR2 sequences are SEHNR and FQNEAQ (reference sequence). Written as DNA, the CDR3 is TGTGCCAGCAGCTTGACTAGCGGGAGACAAGGGGAGCAGTTCTTC. This translates into CASSLTSGRQGEQFF. The full variable domain, completed using reference TRBV7-9 and TRBJ2-1, is DTGVSQNPRHKITKRGQNVTFRCDPISEHNRLYWYRQTLGQGPEFLTYFQNEAQLEKSRLLSDRFSAERPKGSFSTLEIQRTEQGDSAMYLCASSLTSGRQGEQFFGPGTRLTVL.

CDR3 sequence (DNA): TGTGCCACCAGCAGAGACCGACCGTGGGAAGAGACCCAGTACTTC. Protein sequence: CATSRDRPWEETQYF. This chain connects TRBV15 to TRBJ2-5, with unresolved D. The V gene lost 0 bases and the J gene lost 3 bases, with 11 bases spanning the gap. Per germline, CDR1 LNHNV and CDR2 YYDKDF (reference sequence). This CDR3 comprises 15 residues.

The rearrangement joins TRBV7-2 to TRBJ2-7, with D possibly matching TRBD2 (7 bases). This CDR3 is 15 amino acids long. Between the trimmed V and J ends, which lost 5 bases and 0 bases, there was a span of 14 bases. CDR1 is SGHTA and CDR2 is FQGNSA in the germline V gene. CDR3 nucleotides: TGTGCCAGCAGCCCCCAGCGGGACACCTCCTACGAGCAGTACTTC. Its translation is CASSPQRDTSYEQYF.